Following are 30 T cell receptor beta chains from one sample sequenced in a study of blood T cell repertoires in COVID-19. The data were produced by immunoSEQ multiplex PCR, yet TCRdb's version contains in-frame clones alone and is incomplete. In the table there are 160,000 or so clones, about 85% of which are singletons. Sequencing was performed on peripheral blood. Source of these receptors: a woman aged 50 to 65 with COVID-19, enrolled during active disease.

The chain employs TRBV6-2 or TRBV6-3 and TRBJ2-1, with 8 nucleotides matching TRBD1. Germline CDR1 MNHEY, CDR2 SVGEGT. The V gene end was trimmed by 6 bases and the J gene end by 1 base; junction bases not matched to a gene: 14. The CDR3 is made up of 18 amino acids. The DNA of the CDR3 is TGTGCCAGCAGCCCTCGTACCCGGGACAGGATGTCCTACAATGAGCAGTTCTTC. Protein product: CASSPRTRDRMSYNEQFF.

There are a few counts of this clone. The DNA of the CDR3 is TGTGCCAGCAGTGAAGTCGGGACATCCGGCTATGGCTACACCTTC. Residues: CASSEVGTSGYGYTF. The rearrangement links TRBV6-1 to TRBJ1-2; a possible D gene is TRBD1 (6 bases). The CDR3 extends over 15 amino acids. V was shortened by 1 base and J by 4 bases, with 13 bases between the two germline ends. Germline V gene lookup returns CDR1 MNHNS and CDR2 SASEGT.

The rearrangement joins TRBV7-2 to TRBJ2-7, with 10 nucleotides matching TRBD1. V was pared by 2 bases and J by 6 bases, with 13 bases of the junction left unmatched. This CDR3 has 17 residues. Germline values: CDR1 SGHTA, CDR2 FQGNSA. CDR3 DNA: TGTGCCAGCAGCTTAAGTTTTAGCGGGACAGGGGAAAGCGAGCAGTACTTC. Its protein product is CASSLSFSGTGESEQYF.

The chain recombines TRBV29-1 with TRBJ2-7; TRBD1 matches at 7 bases. The ends lost 7 bases at V and 5 bases at J; junction bases unmatched: 8. Per the germline V gene, CDR1 is SQVTM and CDR2 is ANQGSEA. This CDR3 is built from 12 residues. CDR3 nucleotides: TGCAGCGCCGCTGACAGGGACGACGAGCAGTACTTC. Residues: CSAADRDDEQYF.

This chain uses TRBV6-5 with TRBJ2-4; no definite D call. V lost 8 bases and J 6 bases, leaving 8 bases between the germline ends. This CDR3 contains 11 residues. Germline CDR1 is MNHEY and CDR2 is SVGAGI. The CDR3 region is CASYIPNIQYF. CDR3 sequence (DNA): TGTGCCAGCTACATACCAAACATTCAGTACTTC.

This sequence joins TRBV11-3 and TRBJ2-7, with D tentatively TRBD1 (6 bases). The CDR3 runs to 15 residues. The V and J ends lost 4 bases and 6 bases respectively, with 19 bases between them. Germline V gives CDR1 SGHNT, CDR2 YENEEA. Here the CDR3 DNA reads TGTGCCAGCAGCTCAAAGCGGACGATGGGGGCCGAGCAGTACTTC. Encoded protein: CASSSKRTMGAEQYF.

As regards this clone: Other DNA sequences in this sample translate to the same CDR3. V and J are TRBV6-6 and TRBJ1-1; D gene unclear. From germline, CDR1 is MNHNY and CDR2 SVGAGI (reference sequence). Trimming left V 0 bases short and J 1 base short, with 6 bases between. The CDR3 sequence is 14 residues long. The CDR3 coding sequence is TGTGCCAGCAGTTACTCTGAGGGGAACACTGAAGCTTTCTTT. Protein product: CASSYSEGNTEAFF.

V is TRBV5-6 and J is TRBJ1-1; 8 bases align to TRBD1. The CDR3 is 15 amino acids. Germline CDR1 and CDR2: SGHDT and YYEEEE. Trimming cost V 4 bases and J 3 bases; bases outside gene matches: 8. This CDR3 reads CASSLPTGEYTEAFF. CDR3 nucleotide sequence: TGTGCCAGCAGCCTACCGACAGGGGAGTACACTGAAGCTTTCTTT.

The chain has TRBV7-6 and TRBJ2-5; 7 nucleotides match TRBD2. The junction had 11 bases not matched to a gene; V was cut back by 5 bases and J by 5 bases. The germline gives CDR1 SGHVS, CDR2 FNYEAQ. The CDR3 runs to 15 residues. CDR3 DNA sequence: TGTGCCAGCAGCCCAAGGAAGCGGGGAGGGGAGACCCAGTACTTC. It is translated as CASSPRKRGGETQYF. Looking up the rest from reference TRBV7-6 and TRBJ2-5 gives the full variable domain: GAGVSQSPRYKVTKRGQDVALRCDPISGHVSLYWYRQALGQGPEFLTYFNYEAQQDKSGLPNDRFSAERPEGSISTLTIQRTEQRDSAMYRCASSPRKRGGETQYFGPGTRLLVL.

The V gene is TRBV6-6, the J gene TRBJ1-6; 7 bases fit TRBD1. Trimming took 0 bases from V and 13 from J; bases not matched to a gene: 6. Germline V gene data show CDR1 as MNHNY and CDR2 as SVGAGI (reference sequence). This CDR3 contains 14 residues. This CDR3 reads CASSYSGKQGPLHF. CDR3 DNA: TGTGCCAGCAGTTACTCGGGTAAACAGGGGCCCCTCCACTTT.

The V call is TRBV19, the J call TRBJ2-2; D might be TRBD2 (7 bases). Germline V gives CDR1 LNHDA, CDR2 SQIVND (reference sequence). Between the trimmed V and J ends, which lost 5 bases and 9 bases, there was a span of 22 bases. The CDR3 runs to 16 residues. CDR3 nucleotide sequence: TGTGCCAGTAGTGCCCCCGGAGGGGGGGGCAATAGGGAGCTGTTTTTT. Translating it yields CASSAPGGGGNRELFF.

The J gene is TRBJ1-2, the V gene TRBV14; D is unresolved. CDR3 length equals 13 residues. CDR1 and CDR2 from the germline V gene are SGHDN and FVKESK. V was cut by 0 bases and J by 2 bases, with 4 bases left in between. The CDR3 nucleotides are TGTGCCAGCAGCCAAGAGAGAAACTATGGCTACACCTTC. Protein sequence: CASSQERNYGYTF.

This rearrangement joins TRBV7-9 to TRBJ2-1, with 7 bases aligning to TRBD1. This CDR3 has 14 residues. The germline V gene has CDR1 SEHNR and CDR2 FQNEAQ (reference sequence). V trimming: 2 bases; J trimming: 13 bases; junction bases outside the gene matches: 11. CDR3 loop: CASSLSPGQWYQFF. In DNA, the CDR3 is TGTGCCAGCAGCTTATCCCCGGGACAGTGGTATCAGTTCTTC.

The V gene is TRBV5-6, the J gene TRBJ2-7; TRBD1 matches 10 bases. V lost 0 bases to trimming and J lost 0 bases; unmatched junction nucleotides: 0. The CDR3 is made up of 15 amino acids. The germline gives CDR1 SGHDT, CDR2 YYEEEE. CDR3 bases: TGTGCCAGCAGCTTGGGGGACAGGGGCTCCTACGAGCAGTACTTC. Protein product: CASSLGDRGSYEQYF.

The V and J genes are TRBV9 and TRBJ1-6; D ambiguous. The V end lost 8 bases, the J end lost 7 bases, and 13 bases lay between the germline ends. Germline lookup yields CDR1 SGDLS and CDR2 YYNGEE. CDR3 length equals 13 residues. CDR3: CASSSSGNSPLHF. In DNA form, the CDR3 reads TGTGCCAGTTCAAGCTCGGGGAATTCACCCCTCCACTTT.

The genes are TRBV18 and TRBJ2-7; 9 bases agree with TRBD1. The germline CDR1 and CDR2 sequences are KGHSH and LQKENI. The CDR3 extends over 15 amino acids. With V trimmed by 2 bases and J by 4 bases, 6 bases remained unmatched. In DNA, the CDR3 is TGTGCCAGCTCACCATCGACAGGGGGAAAATACGAGCAGTACTTC. This encodes CASSPSTGGKYEQYF.

The chain combines TRBV27 with TRBJ1-1; no clear D. CDR1 MNHEY and CDR2 SMNVEV come from the germline V gene (reference sequence). V was clipped by 1 base and J by 0 bases, with 3 bases between them. This CDR3 contains 13 residues. CDR3 DNA sequence: TGTGCCAGCAGTTTATTCATGAACACTGAAGCTTTCTTT. Amino acid sequence: CASSLFMNTEAFF.

V is TRBV11-2 and J is TRBJ2-5; weak D call: TRBD2 (7 bases). V dropped 5 bases and J dropped 4 bases, with 14 bases sitting between them. The CDR3 covers 14 residues. The V gene's germline CDR1 is SGHAT and CDR2 FQNNGV. The chain's CDR3 is CASSPPGGPETQYF. CDR3 in DNA: TGTGCCAGCAGCCCCCCGGGGGGCCCAGAGACCCAGTACTTC.

The J gene is TRBJ1-2, the V gene TRBV7-2, with no clear D. The CDR3 is made up of 13 amino acids. From germline, CDR1 is SGHTA and CDR2 FQGNSA. V lost 9 bases, J lost 1 base, and 12 bases lay in between. The CDR3 sequence: CASRLQINYGYTF. In nucleotides, the CDR3 is TGTGCCAGTCGCTTACAGATTAACTATGGCTACACCTTC.

The rearrangement links TRBV12-3 or TRBV12-4 to TRBJ1-1, with D uncertain. The CDR3 length is 13 residues. V lost 6 bases to trimming and J lost 4 bases, with 12 bases between them. CDR3 loop: CASSLLGGTEAFF. In nucleotides, the CDR3 is TGTGCCAGCAGCCTCCTAGGTGGCACTGAAGCTTTCTTT.

The gene calls are TRBV18 and TRBJ2-1; D is uncertain. CDR3 length: 14 amino acids. Per germline, CDR1 KGHSH and CDR2 LQKENI. Trimming removed 2 bases from V and 4 bases from J, with 9 bases in between. The CDR3 here is CASSPNEKYNEQFF. CDR3 DNA: TGTGCCAGCTCACCAAACGAGAAGTACAATGAGCAGTTCTTC.

This sequence joins TRBV7-2 and TRBJ2-6; 9 bases agree with TRBD1. Germline loops: CDR1 SGHTA, CDR2 FQGNSA. Germline trimming cut 6 bases from V and 0 bases from J; bases unmatched to any gene: 6. CDR3 length equals 17 residues. CDR3 protein: CASRSGTGNSGANVLTF. The CDR3 region has the DNA TGTGCCAGCAGATCCGGGACAGGGAACTCTGGGGCCAACGTCCTGACTTTC.

This clone was recorded once. The V call is TRBV11-3, the J call TRBJ2-3; possibly TRBD2 for D (7 bases). The CDR3 totals 14 residues. Germline V gene data show CDR1 as SGHNT and CDR2 as YENEEA. The germline V and J ends were trimmed by 5 bases and 6 bases, with 15 bases remaining between them. The CDR3 coding sequence is TGTGCCAGCAGCCCCCGGAGGGGGGGGGATACGCAGTATTTT. It encodes CASSPRRGGDTQYF.

In its sample, this clone was seen a few times. This rearrangement joins TRBV4-3 to TRBJ2-5, with 9 nucleotides matching TRBD2. The germline V gene has CDR1 LGHNA and CDR2 YSLEER. J gave up 7 bases and V 0 bases, and 9 bases lay outside the gene matches. The length of the CDR3 is 16 residues. The CDR3 reads CASSQDRAGGMVTQYF. The CDR3 region has the DNA TGCGCCAGCAGCCAAGATAGGGCGGGGGGGATGGTGACCCAGTACTTC.

Comments on this clone: The limits of the CDR3 on the DNA are not certain, so only TCRdb's listed CDR3 is given. The chain carries TRBV27 and TRBJ1-4; no check of the table's D call, TRBD1, against the DNA was made. Germline values: CDR1 MNHEY, CDR2 SMNVEV (reference sequence). The CDR3 is 15 residues long, ends included. CDR3 region: CASSSSGQPNEKLFF.

This CDR3 reads CASSTRAREFNSPLHF. CDR3 bases: TGTGCCAGCAGCACCAGAGCGAGGGAGTTTAATTCACCCCTCCACTTT. The V and J genes are TRBV11-1 and TRBJ1-6, with no clear D. In germline, CDR1 is SGHAT, CDR2 FQDESV (reference sequence). Trimming left V 5 bases short and J 6 bases short, with 17 bases between. The CDR3 totals 16 residues.

This clone has only one observation. This rearrangement joins TRBV5-1 to TRBJ1-1; D is perhaps TRBD1 (6 bases). The germline V gene encodes CDR1 SGHRS and CDR2 YFSETQ. The CDR3 extends over 14 amino acids. V was clipped by 2 bases and J by 0 bases, with 8 bases between them. CDR3 region: CASSFGQLNTEAFF. Here the CDR3 DNA reads TGCGCCAGCAGCTTTGGACAGTTGAACACTGAAGCTTTCTTT.

The rearrangement links TRBV7-2 to TRBJ1-5, with 8 bases matching TRBD1. The junction had 8 bases not matched to a gene; V was cut back by 0 bases and J by 4 bases. The length of the CDR3 is 17 residues. Germline lookup yields CDR1 SGHTA and CDR2 FQGNSA. In DNA, the CDR3 is TGTGCCAGCAGCTTAGCCCGAGGGACAGGCTCGAATCAGCCCCAGCATTTT. Encoded protein: CASSLARGTGSNQPQHF. Based on the CDR3 plus reference TRBV7-2 and TRBJ1-5, the full variable domain is GAGVSQSPSNKVTEKGKDVELRCDPISGHTALYWYRQSLGQGLEFLIYFQGNSAPDKSGLPSDRFSAERTGGSVSTLTIQRTQQEDSAVYLCASSLARGTGSNQPQHFGDGTRLSIL.

The table lists this clone with a count of one. The J gene is TRBJ1-6, the V gene TRBV18; 7 bases align to TRBD1. The CDR3 has 14 residues. Germline CDR1 is KGHSH and CDR2 is LQKENI. V was clipped by 6 bases and J by 8 bases; unmatched bases: 7. The CDR3 DNA reads TGTGCCAGCTCTCCGGGACAGTCGGATTCACCCCTCCACTTT. Its translation is CASSPGQSDSPLHF.

The chain is built from TRBV3-1 (or the pseudogene TRBV3-2) and TRBJ2-7; TRBD2 matches 12 bases. From germline, CDR1 is LGHDT and CDR2 YNNKEL (reference sequence). The CDR3 is made up of 16 amino acids. V gave up 0 bases and J gave up 7 bases; unmatched junction bases: 7. Here the CDR3 DNA reads TGTGCCAGCAGCCAAGATCCTAGCGGGGGGGCAGGGGAGCAGTACTTC. Encoded protein: CASSQDPSGGAGEQYF.